This TCR beta chain was documented in a study of shared clonotypes between healthy human individuals. Libraries were prepared by immunoSEQ multiplex PCR; TCRdb keeps only in-frame clonotypes and omits some of them. Of millions of clones in the sample, 80% to 95% were seen once. The V end was cut by 6 bases, the J end by 3 bases, with 19 bases between. Germline V gene lookup returns CDR1 MDHEN and CDR2 SYDVKM. CDR3 length: 16 amino acids. The table lists this clone with a count of one. This chain links TRBV28 with TRBJ2-3; D tentatively fits TRBD1 or TRBD2 (7 bases each). The source is a young man in good health. Some clones in this sample may be carry-over from other donors' samples. Sequenced: naive CD4+ T cells from PBMCs. The subset here: CD45RA+ positively selected. As DNA, the CDR3 is TGTGCCAGCAGCCCCAGCGGGACAGAAAAAACAGATACGCAGTATTTT. Its protein product is CASSPSGTEKTDTQYF. Based on the CDR3 plus reference TRBV28 and TRBJ2-3, the full variable domain is DVKVTQSSRYLVKRTGEKVFLECVQDMDHENMFWYRQDPGLGLRLIYFSYDVKMKEKGDIPEGYSVSREKKERFSLILESASTNQTSMYLCASSPSGTEKTDTQYFGPGTRLTVL.